Following are 8 T cell receptor beta chains from one sample sequenced in a study of T cells in Graves' hyperthyroidism and ophthalmopathy. RNA transcripts provided the source from which TCR beta CDR3 regions were amplified. First-round RT-PCR with HTBI primers amplified the TCR CDR3 region. Each CDR3 protein gets one entry after TCRdb re-called the multiplex PCR reads with MiXCR. Here the sample spans roughly 330,000 distinct CDR3 sequences, 16% being singletons. Material: blood. The receptors originated from a man aged 25 to 40 with Graves' hyperthyroidism.

This clonotype was observed a few times. V usage is TRBV4-1 and J usage is TRBJ2-3; 8 bases line up with TRBD2. The CDR3 totals 18 residues. Per the germline V gene, CDR1 is MGHRA and CDR2 is YSYEKL. Trimming at V came to 1 base and at J to 2 bases, leaving 11 bases not matched to a gene. CDR3 DNA sequence: TGCGCCAGCAGCCAAGCTCTTCCCTCAGCGGGAGTCACAGATACGCAGTATTTT. Translating gives CASSQALPSAGVTDTQYF.

This clonotype occurred a few times. The V and J genes are TRBV30 and TRBJ1-2; 7 bases match TRBD1. CDR1 GTSNPN and CDR2 SVGIG come from the germline V gene (reference sequence). Unmatched junction bases numbered 4, after V lost 0 bases and J lost 3 bases. This CDR3 comprises 14 residues. CDR3 protein: CAWSVGRGDYGYTF. In nucleotides, the CDR3 is TGTGCCTGGAGTGTAGGCAGGGGGGACTATGGCTACACCTTC.

The chain recombines TRBV27 with TRBJ2-2, with a weak D call TRBD2 (7 bases). The V end lost 4 bases, the J end lost 4 bases, and 28 bases lay between the germline ends. Germline CDR1 reads MNHEY; CDR2 reads SMNVEV (reference sequence). The CDR3 length is 20 residues. CDR3 sequence reads: CASSSFPPEGGNGGTGELFF. CDR3 bases: TGTGCCAGCAGTTCATTCCCCCCCGAGGGGGGGAATGGGGGCACCGGGGAGCTGTTTTTT.

This clonotype was detected many times. This chain joins TRBV3-1 and TRBJ1-5; possibly TRBD1 for D (5 bases). V lost 6 bases and J 0 bases, leaving 12 bases between the germline ends. Germline assignment: CDR1 LGHDT and CDR2 YNNKEL (reference sequence). The CDR3 spans 15 residues. CDR3 sequence reads: CASSSDRHSNQPQHF. The CDR3 coding sequence is TGTGCCAGCAGTTCAGACAGACATAGCAATCAGCCCCAGCATTTT.

This clonotype has a count of ten or more. The chain joins TRBV18 to TRBJ2-7, with D tentatively TRBD2 (5 bases). V was shortened by 4 bases and J by 3 bases, with 13 bases between the two germline ends. The CDR3 covers 14 residues. CDR1 KGHSH and CDR2 LQKENI come from the germline V gene. CDR3 amino acids: CASSRAGGYYEQYF. The CDR3 DNA sequence: TGTGCCAGCTCACGCGCGGGTGGATACTACGAGCAGTACTTC.

This clonotype has at least ten counts. The V call is TRBV29-1, the J call TRBJ2-1; the D gene is possibly TRBD2 (5 bases). V gave up 3 bases and J gave up 8 bases, with 14 bases separating them. The CDR3 spans 13 residues. Germline V gene data show CDR1 as SQVTM and CDR2 as ANQGSEA. This chain's CDR3 is CSVDETIGDEQFF. CDR3 DNA: TGCAGCGTTGACGAGACTATTGGGGATGAGCAGTTCTTC.

This clonotype came up once. This rearrangement joins TRBV30 to TRBJ2-1, with D unresolved. Germline V gives CDR1 GTSNPN, CDR2 SVGIG (reference sequence). The CDR3 length is 13 residues. Trimming cost V 0 bases and J 9 bases, with 12 bases left between them. CDR3: CAWSVRSWGEQFF. The CDR3, as DNA: TGTGCCTGGAGTGTTAGATCTTGGGGTGAGCAGTTCTTC.

The chain uses TRBV28 and TRBJ1-3, with D perhaps TRBD1 (5 bases). V was trimmed by 8 bases and J by 1 base, leaving 12 bases between them. This CDR3 spans 14 amino acids. CDR1 and CDR2 (germline): MDHEN, SYDVKM. The CDR3 loop reads CASGREGSGNTIYF. The CDR3 coding sequence is TGTGCCAGCGGCAGGGAGGGGTCTGGAAACACCATATATTTT. The full variable domain, in which reference TRBV28 and TRBJ1-3 provide the parts outside the CDR3, is DVKVTQSSRYLVKRTGEKVFLECVQDMDHENMFWYRQDPGLGLRLIYFSYDVKMKEKGDIPEGYSVSREKKERFSLILESASTNQTSMYLCASGREGSGNTIYFGEGSWLTVV.